A selection of T cell receptor beta chains follows, all from one sample in a study of identical twins. Each CDR3 protein is one row after TCRdb ran MiXCR on the 5' RACE reads. The table has 690,000 or so distinct CDR3 sequences, 5.5% to 6.5% seen once. The sample comprised naive T cells sorted from blood. Every receptor here comes from a man aged 18 to 29 in good health. Both conserved end residues are part of each CDR3. The order of the fields is J gene, clone size, V gene, D gene, CDR3 protein, CDR3 DNA. A D gene is named only where the DNA matches it firmly. A clone size is listed for some rows: how often the clone was seen (once, few, many), or a class if it is expanded.

J gene: TRBJ1-1; clone size: many; V gene: TRBV5-1; D gene: TRBD1; CDR3 protein: CASSRTGGEAFF; CDR3 DNA: TGCGCCAGCAGCCGGACAGGGGGCGAAGCTTTCTTT
J gene: TRBJ2-3; clone size: many; V gene: TRBV20-1; D gene: -; CDR3 protein: CSARRASNTDTQYF; CDR3 DNA: TGCAGTGCTAGAAGAGCGAGCAACACAGATACGCAGTATTTT
J gene: TRBJ2-5; clone size: few; V gene: TRBV7-2; D gene: -; CDR3 protein: CASSFTGEVGTQYF; CDR3 DNA: TGTGCCAGCAGCTTTACGGGGGAGGTTGGGACCCAGTACTTC
J gene: TRBJ1-5; clone size: few; V gene: TRBV20-1; D gene: TRBD1; CDR3 protein: CSAKEGARNQPQHF; CDR3 DNA: TGCAGTGCCAAAGAGGGGGCCCGCAATCAGCCCCAGCATTTT
J gene: TRBJ2-2; clone size: many; V gene: TRBV27; D gene: -; CDR3 protein: CASSPDNTGELFF; CDR3 DNA: TGTGCCAGCAGTCCCGATAACACCGGGGAGCTGTTTTTT
J gene: TRBJ2-3; clone size: many; V gene: TRBV12-3/TRBV12-4; D gene: -; CDR3 protein: CASTPGRRTDTQYF; CDR3 DNA: TGTGCCAGCACCCCGGGTAGACGCACAGATACGCAGTATTTT
J gene: TRBJ2-1; clone size: -; V gene: TRBV20-1; D gene: TRBD2; CDR3 protein: CSARAQGGTSVDEQFF; CDR3 DNA: TGCAGTGCTAGAGCCCAGGGGGGGACTAGCGTCGATGAGCAGTTCTTC
J gene: TRBJ1-2; clone size: many; V gene: TRBV20-1; D gene: TRBD1; CDR3 protein: CSGPFWGQINYGYTF; CDR3 DNA: TGCAGTGGCCCTTTTTGGGGACAGATAAACTATGGCTACACCTTC
J gene: TRBJ2-5; clone size: many; V gene: TRBV20-1; D gene: -; CDR3 protein: CSASRQGGETQYF; CDR3 DNA: TGCAGTGCTAGCCGACAGGGAGGCGAGACCCAGTACTTC
J gene: TRBJ1-5; clone size: few; V gene: TRBV20-1; D gene: -; CDR3 protein: CSASTPVTGNQPQHF; CDR3 DNA: TGCAGTGCTAGTACCCCTGTCACCGGCAATCAGCCCCAGCATTTT
J gene: TRBJ1-6; clone size: many; V gene: TRBV29-1; D gene: -; CDR3 protein: CSVARRNSPLHF; CDR3 DNA: TGCAGCGTTGCTCGGCGTAATTCACCCCTCCACTTT
J gene: TRBJ2-3; clone size: many; V gene: TRBV29-1; D gene: -; CDR3 protein: CSAAPIGTDTQYF; CDR3 DNA: TGCAGCGCGGCCCCTATTGGCACAGATACGCAGTATTTT
J gene: TRBJ1-1; clone size: many; V gene: TRBV29-1; D gene: TRBD1; CDR3 protein: CSVTYRGTNTEAFF; CDR3 DNA: TGCAGCGTCACTTACAGGGGGACGAACACTGAAGCTTTCTTT
J gene: TRBJ1-5; clone size: -; V gene: TRBV5-1; D gene: -; CDR3 protein: CASSLRRRQPQHF; CDR3 DNA: TGCGCCAGCAGCTTAAGGCGGCGACAGCCCCAGCATTTT
J gene: TRBJ1-5; clone size: -; V gene: TRBV21-1; D gene: -; CDR3 protein: CASLSQPQHF; CDR3 DNA: TGTGCCAGCCTATCTCAGCCCCAGCATTTT
J gene: TRBJ1-2; clone size: few; V gene: TRBV5-1; D gene: TRBD1; CDR3 protein: CASSSTGSRYTF; CDR3 DNA: TGCGCCAGCAGCTCGACAGGGAGTCGCTACACCTTC
J gene: TRBJ2-7; clone size: many; V gene: TRBV6-1; D gene: -; CDR3 protein: CASSAYRVISGYEQYF; CDR3 DNA: TGTGCCAGCAGTGCATACAGGGTAATTAGCGGTTACGAGCAGTACTTC
J gene: TRBJ2-5; clone size: many; V gene: TRBV20-1; D gene: -; CDR3 protein: CSASVQENQYF; CDR3 DNA: TGCAGTGCTAGCGTACAAGAGAACCAGTACTTC
J gene: TRBJ2-4; clone size: many; V gene: TRBV12-3/TRBV12-4; D gene: -; CDR3 protein: CASSLGGVIAKNIQYF; CDR3 DNA: TGTGCCAGCAGTTTAGGAGGGGTCATAGCCAAAAACATTCAGTACTTC
J gene: TRBJ2-4; clone size: many; V gene: TRBV7-2; D gene: -; CDR3 protein: CASSLGDRTRSF; CDR3 DNA: TGTGCCAGCAGCTTAGGGGACCGCACACGCTCCTTC
J gene: TRBJ2-3; clone size: few; V gene: TRBV18; D gene: -; CDR3 protein: CASSPGRALRTDTQYF; CDR3 DNA: TGTGCCAGCTCACCAGGACGGGCTCTGCGCACAGATACGCAGTATTTT
J gene: TRBJ2-1; clone size: few; V gene: TRBV20-1; D gene: -; CDR3 protein: CSARDGRVYNEQFF; CDR3 DNA: TGCAGTGCTAGAGATGGGCGGGTCTACAATGAGCAGTTCTTC
J gene: TRBJ1-1; clone size: many; V gene: TRBV5-1; D gene: -; CDR3 protein: CASSLDLGLKHGAFF; CDR3 DNA: TGCGCCAGCAGCCTGGATCTGGGCCTTAAGCACGGGGCTTTCTTT
J gene: TRBJ1-5; clone size: many; V gene: TRBV29-1; D gene: TRBD1; CDR3 protein: CSVGDRDGQPQHF; CDR3 DNA: TGCAGCGTTGGGGACAGGGATGGTCAGCCCCAGCATTTT
J gene: TRBJ1-6; clone size: many; V gene: TRBV5-1; D gene: -; CDR3 protein: CASSSDRNGSPLHF; CDR3 DNA: TGCGCCAGCAGCTCAGACAGGAATGGTTCACCCCTCCACTTT
J gene: TRBJ2-7; clone size: many; V gene: TRBV20-1; D gene: -; CDR3 protein: CSARRERLYEQYF; CDR3 DNA: TGCAGTGCTAGACGGGAGAGGTTGTACGAGCAGTACTTC
J gene: TRBJ2-3; clone size: few; V gene: TRBV12-3/TRBV12-4; D gene: -; CDR3 protein: CASSLEDSRGHTQYF; CDR3 DNA: TGTGCCAGCAGTTTAGAGGACAGCCGGGGGCATACGCAGTATTTT
J gene: TRBJ2-1; clone size: many; V gene: TRBV4-1; D gene: -; CDR3 protein: CASRKSGNEQFF; CDR3 DNA: TGCGCCAGCAGAAAGTCCGGCAATGAGCAGTTCTTC
J gene: TRBJ2-1; clone size: many; V gene: TRBV5-1; D gene: -; CDR3 protein: CASSPDGSSYNEQFF; CDR3 DNA: TGCGCCAGCAGCCCGGACGGGAGCTCCTACAATGAGCAGTTCTTC
J gene: TRBJ2-1; clone size: many; V gene: TRBV5-1; D gene: -; CDR3 protein: CASSLATGSYSNEQFF; CDR3 DNA: TGCGCCAGCAGCCTGGCTACCGGGTCTTACTCCAATGAGCAGTTCTTC
J gene: TRBJ2-5; clone size: -; V gene: TRBV7-9; D gene: TRBD2; CDR3 protein: CASSLGSSGSRETQYF; CDR3 DNA: TGTGCCAGCAGCTTAGGTTCTAGCGGGAGTCGGGAGACCCAGTACTTC
J gene: TRBJ2-2; clone size: many; V gene: TRBV29-1; D gene: -; CDR3 protein: CSVSTGNTGELFF; CDR3 DNA: TGCAGCGTTTCGACGGGAAACACCGGGGAGCTGTTTTTT
J gene: TRBJ1-6; clone size: -; V gene: TRBV12-3/TRBV12-4; D gene: -; CDR3 protein: CASTKTPGGVAGNSPLHF; CDR3 DNA: TGTGCCAGCACCAAAACGCCGGGGGGGGTGGCGGGGAATTCACCCCTCCACTTT
J gene: TRBJ2-5; clone size: few; V gene: TRBV24-1; D gene: -; CDR3 protein: CATSHFRQGGETQYF; CDR3 DNA: TGTGCCACCAGTCACTTTCGACAGGGAGGCGAGACCCAGTACTTC
J gene: TRBJ1-5; clone size: few; V gene: TRBV20-1; D gene: -; CDR3 protein: CSARDSQPGQPQHF; CDR3 DNA: TGCAGTGCTAGAGATAGCCAGCCGGGTCAGCCCCAGCATTTT
J gene: TRBJ2-7; clone size: few; V gene: TRBV3-1; D gene: TRBD1; CDR3 protein: CASSAIGTGTLPYEQYF; CDR3 DNA: TGTGCCAGCAGCGCAATCGGGACAGGGACTCTTCCCTACGAGCAGTACTTC
J gene: TRBJ1-1; clone size: -; V gene: TRBV11-3; D gene: TRBD1; CDR3 protein: CASSSQRQGRAFF; CDR3 DNA: TGTGCCAGCAGCTCCCAACGACAGGGTCGCGCTTTCTTT